This entry lists 11 T cell receptor beta chains sequenced from one sample in a study of blood T cell repertoires in COVID-19. The data were produced by immunoSEQ multiplex PCR, yet TCRdb's version contains in-frame clones alone and is incomplete. The sample has about 270,000 clones; 90% are singletons. What was sequenced was PBMCs or T cells enriched from blood (not recorded which). The receptors shown here come from a young woman with acute COVID-19.

V is TRBV28 and J is TRBJ2-2; 9 bases are shared with TRBD2. Germline CDR1 MDHEN, CDR2 SYDVKM. J was trimmed by 5 bases and V by 1 base; bases with no gene match: 11. The CDR3 loop spans 18 amino acids. CDR3 loop: CASSLSIGREGMTGELFF. In DNA form, the CDR3 reads TGTGCCAGCAGTTTATCCATTGGGCGGGAGGGAATGACCGGGGAGCTGTTTTTT.

This chain links TRBV5-1 with TRBJ2-1, with a weak D call TRBD2 (6 bases). The CDR3 is made up of 15 amino acids. V was clipped by 0 bases and J by 1 base, with 8 bases between them. Germline V gene lookup returns CDR1 SGHRS and CDR2 YFSETQ. The DNA for the CDR3 is TGCGCCAGCAGCTTGGTCGGGGGTTCCTACAATGAGCAGTTCTTC. Translation: CASSLVGGSYNEQFF.

The chain employs TRBV4-1 and TRBJ1-2; TRBD1 matches at 7 bases. The V segment lost 1 base and the J segment 4 bases; nucleotides outside the gene matches: 12. CDR1 and CDR2 (germline): MGHRA, YSYEKL. The CDR3 contains 17 residues. The CDR3 DNA follows: TGCGCCAGCAGCCAAGCCCACAACGAACAGGGGCGCTATGGCTACACCTTC. Residues: CASSQAHNEQGRYGYTF.

The chain carries TRBV5-3 and TRBJ1-5, with a tentative D call TRBD1 (5 bases). TRBV5-3 is labeled an ORF, and its function is uncertain. The CDR3 is 17 residues long. V lost 1 base to trimming and J lost 7 bases, with 21 bases between them. CDR3 in amino acids: CARSLSGSPRRDQPQHF. CDR3 nucleotide sequence: TGTGCCAGAAGCTTGTCTGGGAGCCCGCGGAGGGACCAGCCCCAGCATTTT.

This chain's CDR3 is CASSQAARVAYNSPLHF. In DNA, the CDR3 is TGCGCCAGCAGCCAAGCTGCGCGGGTGGCGTATAATTCACCCCTCCACTTT. The chain couples TRBV4-1 to TRBJ1-6; D gene uncertain. V lost 1 base, J lost 4 bases, and 14 bases lay in between. Germline values: CDR1 MGHRA, CDR2 YSYEKL. CDR3 length: 17 amino acids.

The chain recombines TRBV7-3 with TRBJ2-1; 9 nucleotides align to TRBD2. This CDR3 comprises 15 residues. Germline-derived CDR1 and CDR2 are SGHTA and FQGTGA. V lost 0 bases to trimming and J lost 9 bases; unmatched junction nucleotides: 6. DNA of the CDR3: TGTGCCAGCAGCTTAACTAGCGGGAGTAGTACTGAGCAGTTCTTC. Its protein is CASSLTSGSSTEQFF.

The chain uses TRBV21-1 and TRBJ1-5. TRBV21-1 constitutes a pseudogene. CDR3 size: 17 residues. The CDR3 bases are TGTGCCAGCAGCAAAGGGTTAAGGCGGGACCTAAATCAGCCCCAGCATTTT. Its translation is CASSKGLRRDLNQPQHF.

The chain links TRBV27 to TRBJ1-1; 8 positions match TRBD1. CDR1 is MNHEY, CDR2 SMNVEV, per germline (reference sequence). The CDR3 extends over 15 amino acids. The ends lost 1 base at V and 2 bases at J; junction bases unmatched: 3. The CDR3 region has the DNA TGTGCCAGCAGTTTATTGGGACAGGCTAACACTGAAGCTTTCTTT. It specifies CASSLLGQANTEAFF.

The chain uses TRBV27 and TRBJ1-4; the match to TRBD1 covers 8 bases. Per germline, CDR1 MNHEY and CDR2 SMNVEV (reference sequence). After removal of 7 bases from V and 8 bases from J, the junction contained 6 bases not matched to a gene. The CDR3 sequence is 13 residues long. CDR3 DNA: TGTGCCAGCACCCCGGGGACAGGCGAAAAACTGTTTTTT. Protein sequence: CASTPGTGEKLFF.

The chain uses TRBV5-4 and TRBJ1-3; the match to TRBD1 covers 11 bases. V shed 4 bases, J shed 2 bases, and the junction held 2 bases outside the gene matches. Germline V gene lookup returns CDR1 SGHNT and CDR2 YYREEE (reference sequence). The CDR3 is made up of 15 amino acids. The CDR3 DNA reads TGTGCCAGCAGCCCGGACAGGGGGCCTGGAAACACCATATATTTT. Its protein product is CASSPDRGPGNTIYF.

The chain recombines TRBV28 with TRBJ2-5, with a weak D call TRBD1 (5 bases). Deletions cut 5 bases from V and 4 bases from J, with 20 bases between. Germline CDR1 and CDR2: MDHEN and SYDVKM. This CDR3 region has 16 residues. CDR3 amino acids: CASSKFGQNERETQYF. In DNA form, the CDR3 reads TGTGCCAGCAGTAAATTCGGACAAAATGAGAGAGAGACCCAGTACTTC. The full variable domain, with the rest looked up from reference TRBV28 and TRBJ2-5, is DVKVTQSSRYLVKRTGEKVFLECVQDMDHENMFWYRQDPGLGLRLIYFSYDVKMKEKGDIPEGYSVSREKKERFSLILESASTNQTSMYLCASSKFGQNERETQYFGPGTRLLVL.